This entry lists 28 T cell receptor beta chains sequenced from one sample in a study of blood T cell repertoires in COVID-19. Assay used: immunoSEQ multiplex PCR; TCRdb lists only in-frame clones, some missing. This table has just over 250,000 clones, roughly four fifths appearing once. Material for sequencing was PBMCs or T cells enriched from blood (not recorded which). The source of these receptors is a man aged 30 to 39 with acute COVID-19.

The count of this clone is one. The rearrangement links TRBV11-3 to TRBJ2-1; 9 bases line up with TRBD2. Trimming cost V 0 bases and J 4 bases; bases outside gene matches: 4. The CDR3 totals 16 residues. CDR1 is SGHNT and CDR2 is YENEEA in the germline V gene. The CDR3 DNA is TGTGCCAGCAGCTTAGATCTAACTAGCGGGTACAATGAGCAGTTCTTC. This translates into CASSLDLTSGYNEQFF.

This rearrangement joins TRBV10-1 to TRBJ2-1; no reliable D call. The CDR3 runs 9 residues. Germline lookup yields CDR1 WNHNN and CDR2 SYGVQD (reference sequence). Trimming removed 8 bases from V and 7 bases from J, with 3 bases in between. The CDR3 sequence is CASSNEQFF. The CDR3 DNA sequence: TGCGCCAGCTCGAATGAGCAGTTCTTC.

The J gene is TRBJ1-6, the V gene TRBV6-5, with TRBD1 matching 8 bases. Germline V gene data show CDR1 as MNHEY and CDR2 as SVGAGI. This CDR3 contains 15 residues. V was clipped by 6 bases and J by 6 bases; unmatched bases: 7. This CDR3 is CASRLADRVNSPLHF. In nucleotides, the CDR3 is TGTGCCAGCAGGTTAGCGGACAGGGTTAATTCACCCCTCCACTTT.

The V gene is TRBV11-3, the J gene TRBJ2-1, with 13 bases matching TRBD2. The CDR3 has 17 residues. With V trimmed by 6 bases and J by 7 bases, 12 bases remained unmatched. Germline CDR1 and CDR2: SGHNT and YENEEA. The CDR3 nucleotides are TGTGCCAGCAGTTTCAGGACTAGCGGGAGACGGGGGAATGAGCAGTTCTTC. Protein sequence: CASSFRTSGRRGNEQFF. The full variable domain, rest sourced from reference TRBV11-3 and TRBJ2-1, is EAGVVQSPRYKIIEKKQPVAFWCNPISGHNTLYWYLQNLGQGPELLIRYENEEAVDDSQLPKDRFSAERLKGVDSTLKIQPAELGDSAVYLCASSFRTSGRRGNEQFFGPGTRLTVL.

The chain combines TRBV28 with TRBJ2-1; D may be TRBD2 (6 bases). The CDR3 extends over 16 amino acids. Trimming removed 0 bases at V and 1 base at J, with 10 bases between. Per the germline V gene, CDR1 is MDHEN and CDR2 is SYDVKM. The CDR3 loop reads CASSLWGLGSYNEQFF. CDR3 nucleotides: TGTGCCAGCAGTTTATGGGGACTTGGTTCCTACAATGAGCAGTTCTTC.

This chain uses TRBV24-1 with TRBJ2-5; D is unresolved. V dropped 3 bases and J dropped 5 bases, with 15 bases sitting between them. CDR1 KGHDR and CDR2 SFDVKD come from the germline V gene. The CDR3 length is 15 residues. CDR3 in amino acids: CATSDPRRVPETQYF. In DNA, the CDR3 is TGTGCCACCAGTGATCCTCGTCGCGTCCCGGAGACCCAGTACTTC.

The J gene is TRBJ2-3, the V gene TRBV4-2, with D possibly matching TRBD2 (5 bases). The ends were cut back, 1 base at V and 6 bases at J, with 17 bases in the middle. The germline gives CDR1 LGHNA, CDR2 YNFKEQ. CDR3 length equals 16 residues. The CDR3 loop reads CASSQVDPSIPDTQYF. In nucleotides, the CDR3 is TGTGCCAGCAGCCAAGTTGATCCTAGCATTCCGGATACGCAGTATTTT.

This clone was found once. The chain's CDR3 is CASSPSGDTQYF. The CDR3 DNA reads TGCGCCAGCAGTCCGAGCGGGGATACGCAGTATTTT. The gene calls are TRBV5-1 and TRBJ2-3; perhaps TRBD2 as D (6 bases). V was trimmed by 5 bases and J by 6 bases, leaving 10 bases between them. CDR3 size: 12 residues. Germline V gives CDR1 SGHRS, CDR2 YFSETQ. Variable domain in full (rest from reference TRBV5-1 and TRBJ2-3): KAGVTQTPRYLIKTRGQQVTLSCSPISGHRSVSWYQQTPGQGLQFLFEYFSETQRNKGNFPGRFSGRQFSNSRSEMNVSTLELGDSALYLCASSPSGDTQYFGPGTRLTVL.

This rearrangement joins TRBV3-1 (or the pseudogene TRBV3-2) to TRBJ1-1; 8 nucleotides align to TRBD1. CDR1 and CDR2 from the germline V gene are LGHDT and YNNKEL (reference sequence). J gave up 6 bases and V 4 bases, and 7 bases lay outside the gene matches. The CDR3 runs 14 residues. CDR3 sequence reads: CASSRSGGSSEAFF. The DNA of the CDR3 is TGTGCCAGCAGCCGATCAGGGGGCTCTTCTGAAGCTTTCTTT.

The chain employs TRBV30 and TRBJ2-2; D is possibly TRBD1 (6 bases). The CDR3 length is 15 residues. In germline, CDR1 is GTSNPN, CDR2 SVGIG (reference sequence). Between the trimmed V and J ends, which lost 5 bases and 2 bases, there was a span of 15 bases. The CDR3 is CAWSGAIPNTGELFF. For the CDR3, the DNA is TGTGCCTGGTCAGGGGCTATACCAAACACCGGGGAGCTGTTTTTT.

The rearrangement links TRBV4-2 to TRBJ2-1; 10 nucleotides align to TRBD2. This CDR3 spans 17 amino acids. V gave up 4 bases and J gave up 1 base; unmatched junction bases: 7. Germline V gene lookup returns CDR1 LGHNA and CDR2 YNFKEQ. CDR3 loop: CASSLTSGRGSYNEQFF. In nucleotides, the CDR3 is TGTGCCAGCAGCCTAACCAGCGGGAGGGGTTCCTACAATGAGCAGTTCTTC.

The J gene is TRBJ2-7, the V gene TRBV11-1, with 10 bases aligning to TRBD2. This CDR3 has 14 amino acids. Germline V gives CDR1 SGHAT, CDR2 FQDESV (reference sequence). Trimming took 5 bases from V and 2 from J; bases not matched to a gene: 3. CDR3 sequence reads: CASSLTSGAYEQYV. The CDR3 bases are TGTGCCAGCAGCCTTACTAGCGGGGCCTACGAGCAGTACGTC.

This chain links TRBV10-3 with TRBJ1-1; 7 bases line up with TRBD1. Germline CDR1 and CDR2: ENHRY and SYGVKD. The CDR3 is 13 residues long. V lost 10 bases and J lost 1; bases outside the gene matches: 6. Here the CDR3 DNA reads TGTGCCACCAAGGGACAGACGAACACTGAAGCTTTCTTT. As protein: CATKGQTNTEAFF.

The rearrangement joins TRBV5-8 to TRBJ2-1; TRBD2 matches 7 bases. This CDR3 is built from 16 residues. The V gene's germline CDR1 is SGHTS and CDR2 YDEGEE. The V segment lost 1 base and the J segment 0 bases; nucleotides outside the gene matches: 4. CDR3 DNA sequence: TGTGCCAGCAGCTTGAGGCGGGGGAGCTCCTACAATGAGCAGTTCTTC. Its translation: CASSLRRGSSYNEQFF. Full variable domain (missing parts from reference TRBV5-8 and TRBJ2-1): EAGVTQSPTHLIKTRGQQATLRCSPISGHTSVYWYQQALGLGLQFLLWYDEGEERNRGNFPPRFSGRQFPNYSSELNVNALELEDSALYLCASSLRRGSSYNEQFFGPGTRLTVL.

This clone was seen a handful of times. The chain has TRBV5-1 and TRBJ2-2; D is perhaps TRBD1 (6 bases). This CDR3 is built from 15 residues. Between the trimmed V and J ends, which lost 0 bases and 4 bases, there was a span of 10 bases. Germline V lookup: CDR1 SGHRS, CDR2 YFSETQ. CDR3 in amino acids: CASSLVQGPTGELFF. The CDR3 region has the DNA TGCGCCAGCAGCTTGGTACAGGGACCCACCGGGGAGCTGTTTTTT.

The J gene is TRBJ1-4, the V gene TRBV4-3; D remains ambiguous. Per the germline V gene, CDR1 is LGHNA and CDR2 is YSLEER. Trimming took 0 bases from V and 10 from J, leaving 12 bases between them. There are 14 residues in the CDR3. The CDR3 DNA follows: TGCGCCAGCAGCCAAGAGTCACGGGAGGGAAAACTGTTTTTT. It translates to CASSQESREGKLFF.

The CDR3 loop reads CASSGDLAAREQFF. CDR3 DNA sequence: TGTGCCAGCAGTGGGGACTTGGCAGCGCGTGAGCAGTTCTTC. The rearrangement uses TRBV2 and TRBJ2-1; D is perhaps TRBD2 (6 bases). In germline, CDR1 is SNHLY, CDR2 FYNNEI. The CDR3 extends over 14 amino acids. V was trimmed by 4 bases and J by 9 bases, leaving 16 bases between them.

This chain connects TRBV4-3 to TRBJ1-2; D is undetermined. Germline V gene sequence: CDR1 LGHNA, CDR2 YSLEER. The CDR3 is made up of 14 amino acids. V was cut by 1 base and J by 0 bases, with 6 bases left in between. CDR3 coding DNA: TGCGCCAGCAGCCAAGCCCATTCTAACTATGGCTACACCTTC. This encodes CASSQAHSNYGYTF.

This chain connects TRBV9 to TRBJ2-3; 8 bases line up with TRBD2. Germline V gene data show CDR1 as SGDLS and CDR2 as YYNGEE. CDR3 length: 18 residues. The trim removed 1 base at V and 2 bases at J, leaving 12 bases unmatched. In nucleotides, the CDR3 is TGTGCCAGCAGCGTATTAGGGACTAGGAACCCCCCCACAGATACGCAGTATTTT. Translated, it gives CASSVLGTRNPPTDTQYF.

V is TRBV5-5 and J is TRBJ2-3; D remains unclear. The germline CDR1 and CDR2 sequences are SGHKS and YYEKEE (reference sequence). This CDR3 contains 13 residues. Trimming pared 1 base from V and 0 bases from J, leaving 3 bases between. CDR3 nucleotides: TGTGCCAGCAGCTTGACTAGCACAGATACGCAGTATTTT. Translating gives CASSLTSTDTQYF. The whole variable domain, remainder taken from reference TRBV5-5 and TRBJ2-3, is DAGVTQSPTHLIKTRGQQVTLRCSPISGHKSVSWYQQVLGQGPQFIFQYYEKEERGRGNFPDRFSARQFPNYSSELNVNALLLGDSALYLCASSLTSTDTQYFGPGTRLTVL.

The chain joins TRBV9 to TRBJ2-7, with D perhaps matching TRBD1 (5 bases). The CDR3 has 14 residues. V dropped 2 bases and J dropped 0 bases, with 9 bases sitting between them. Germline-derived CDR1 and CDR2 are SGDLS and YYNGEE. CDR3: CASSVQGRSYEQYV. The CDR3 DNA sequence: TGTGCCAGCAGCGTCCAGGGCCGCTCCTACGAGCAGTACGTC.

CDR3 nucleotide sequence: TGTGCCACCCCCACACCCTTAGCAGCCCAGCATTTT. Protein sequence: CATPTPLAAQHF. The chain joins TRBV6-5 to TRBJ1-5; D not certain. This CDR3 region has 12 residues. V was pared by 10 bases and J by 11 bases, with 18 bases between. From germline, CDR1 is MNHEY and CDR2 SVGAGI.

This rearrangement joins TRBV19 to TRBJ1-4, with 7 bases fitting TRBD1. The CDR3 covers 16 residues. The ends lost 4 bases at V and 7 bases at J; junction bases unmatched: 12. CDR1 is LNHDA, CDR2 SQIVND, per germline (reference sequence). DNA of the CDR3: TGTGCCAGTAGTAGAGAAAAGGGGGCAGGGTTTGAAAAACTGTTTTTT. Translated: CASSREKGAGFEKLFF. Complete variable domain (other parts from reference TRBV19 and TRBJ1-4): DGGITQSPKYLFRKEGQNVTLSCEQNLNHDAMYWYRQDPGQGLRLIYYSQIVNDFQKGDIAEGYSVSREKKESFPLTVTSAQKNPTAFYLCASSREKGAGFEKLFFGSGTQLSVL.

The V gene is TRBV6-5, the J gene TRBJ2-2, with TRBD2 matching 9 bases. The CDR3 is made up of 15 amino acids. J gave up 4 bases and V 4 bases, and 4 bases lay outside the gene matches. CDR1 and CDR2 (germline): MNHEY, SVGAGI. The CDR3 here is CASSFLAGATGELFF. DNA of the CDR3: TGTGCCAGCAGTTTTTTAGCGGGGGCCACCGGGGAGCTGTTTTTT.

Here the CDR3 reads CASSELKGGTDTQYF. The CDR3 DNA is TGTGCCAGCAGTGAGCTTAAGGGGGGCACAGATACGCAGTATTTT. This chain connects TRBV6-4 to TRBJ2-3; D is perhaps TRBD1 (6 bases). Per germline, CDR1 MRHNA and CDR2 SNTAGT. With 3 bases removed from V and 1 base from J, the gap between germline ends came to 11 bases. The length of the CDR3 is 15 residues.

The chain is built from TRBV7-2 and TRBJ1-4; tentative D call: TRBD1 (5 bases). CDR1 and CDR2 from the germline V gene are SGHTA and FQGNSA. V was cut by 3 bases and J by 5 bases, with 13 bases left in between. This CDR3 is built from 15 residues. As DNA, the CDR3 is TGTGCCAGCAGCTTCGGCTGGGCAGGGAATGAAAAACTGTTTTTT. Translated: CASSFGWAGNEKLFF. The variable domain in full, with the rest retrieved from reference TRBV7-2 and TRBJ1-4, is GAGVSQSPSNKVTEKGKDVELRCDPISGHTALYWYRQSLGQGLEFLIYFQGNSAPDKSGLPSDRFSAERTGGSVSTLTIQRTQQEDSAVYLCASSFGWAGNEKLFFGSGTQLSVL.

The chain employs TRBV6-5 and TRBJ1-2; a possible D gene is TRBD1 (5 bases). The CDR3 extends over 15 amino acids. V gave up 4 bases and J gave up 8 bases, with 20 bases separating them. Germline V CDR1 and CDR2: MNHEY, SVGAGI. CDR3: CASSFSTAGLEGYTF. DNA of the CDR3: TGTGCCAGCAGTTTTTCGACAGCGGGGCTGGAAGGCTACACCTTC.

The chain combines TRBV28 with TRBJ1-5; 7 nucleotides align to TRBD1. This CDR3 comprises 15 residues. J gave up 2 bases and V 5 bases, and 6 bases lay outside the gene matches. The germline CDR1 and CDR2 sequences are MDHEN and SYDVKM. The CDR3 is CASSAKGTGNQPQHF. DNA of the CDR3: TGTGCCAGCAGTGCTAAAGGGACAGGCAATCAGCCCCAGCATTTT.